This T cell receptor beta chain was captured by sequencing in a study of T cell responses to AZD1222 COVID-19 vaccine. Sequenced by immunoSEQ multiplex PCR; TCRdb stores in-frame clones only, minus some. The profile shows tens of thousands of clones, 80% to 90% of them singletons. The CDR3 consists of 13 residues. Germline values: CDR1 WSHSY, CDR2 SAAADI. V was clipped by 5 bases and J by 6 bases, with 12 bases between them. The chain combines TRBV10-2 with TRBJ2-3, with D perhaps matching TRBD1 (6 bases). The sequence was obtained from an adult who received the AZD1222 COVID-19 vaccine. Here the sequenced sample was peripheral blood, taken 28 days after the second AZD1222 dose. This CDR3 is CASSMGARDTQYF. The CDR3 nucleotides read TGCGCCAGCAGTATGGGGGCTAGGGATACGCAGTATTTT.